This T cell receptor beta chain comes out of a study of follicular helper T cells after annual influenza vaccination. Study at large: Some donors were sampled over the 2013-2014, 2014-2015 and 2015-2016 vaccinations.

Comment on this clone: Its antigen remains unidentified.

The length of the CDR3 is 17 residues. Germline CDR1 and CDR2: MNHEY and SMNVEV (reference sequence). Trimming cost V 6 bases and J 2 bases, with 19 bases left between them. The study's findings and limits: Each annual vaccination recalled recurring oligoclonal ICOS+CD38+ cTfh clonotypes.

Time point of the sample: 2014-2015 season, 7 days after vaccination. Clones were read by immunoSEQ multiplex PCR, and TCRdb kept only the in-frame ones, dropping some. The table has 3,900 or so clones, 82% seen once; the top ten hold roughly 0.83%. V usage is TRBV27 and J usage is TRBJ2-2, with D maybe TRBD2 (5 bases). Sequencing was performed on CXCR5- memory CD4+ T cells sorted from blood, taken 7 days after influenza vaccination. The origin of this receptor is an adult who received the influenza vaccine. CDR3 in amino acids: CASRGFTSGLNTGELFF. The DNA for the CDR3 is TGTGCCAGCAGGGGGTTTACTAGTGGCCTTAACACCGGGGAGCTGTTTTTT.